This TCR beta chain was sequenced during a study of T cells in Graves' hyperthyroidism and ophthalmopathy. Study-level points and caveats: Most expanded thyroid clonotypes above 0.001 recurred in blood.

Trimming at V came to 6 bases and at J to 5 bases, leaving 17 bases not matched to a gene. From germline, CDR1 is DFQATT and CDR2 SNEGSKA (reference sequence). The CDR3 spans 17 residues. Using RNA transcripts as the source, TCR beta CDR3 regions were amplified. During a first-round RT-PCR of the TCR CDR3, the HTBI primer set was used. TCRdb independently ran MiXCR on the multiplex PCR reads; one entry per CDR3 protein. The table records under 250,000 distinct CDR3 sequences, over 15% of them present only once. This clonotype has at least ten counts. The antigen remains undetermined. The source material was blood. The sequence was collected from a man in his fifties with Graves' hyperthyroidism. This chain uses TRBV20-1 with TRBJ2-1; 9 bases are a match to TRBD2. The CDR3: CSAKSPRVAGDDNEQFF. The CDR3 DNA is TGCAGTGCAAAAAGCCCCAGGGTAGCGGGAGACGACAATGAGCAGTTCTTC.